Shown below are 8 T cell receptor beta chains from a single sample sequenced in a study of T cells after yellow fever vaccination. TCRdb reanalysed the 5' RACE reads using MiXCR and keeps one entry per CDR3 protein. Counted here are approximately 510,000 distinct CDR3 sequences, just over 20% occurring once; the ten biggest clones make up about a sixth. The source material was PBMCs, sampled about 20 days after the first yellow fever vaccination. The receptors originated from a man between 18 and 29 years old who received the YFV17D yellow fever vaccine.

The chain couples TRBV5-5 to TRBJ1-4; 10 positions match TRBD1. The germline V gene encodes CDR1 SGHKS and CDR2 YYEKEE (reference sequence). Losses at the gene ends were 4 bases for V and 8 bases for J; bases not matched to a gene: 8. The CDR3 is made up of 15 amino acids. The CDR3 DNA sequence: TGTGCCAGCAGCGCCGGGACAGGGGATCGCGAAAAACTGTTTTTT. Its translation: CASSAGTGDREKLFF.

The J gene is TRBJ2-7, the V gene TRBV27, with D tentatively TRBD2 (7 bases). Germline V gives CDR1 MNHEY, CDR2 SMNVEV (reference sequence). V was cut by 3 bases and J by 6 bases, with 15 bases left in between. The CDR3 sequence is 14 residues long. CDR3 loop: CASSFGGLRREQYF. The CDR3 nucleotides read TGTGCCAGCAGTTTCGGGGGGCTACGGCGCGAGCAGTACTTC.

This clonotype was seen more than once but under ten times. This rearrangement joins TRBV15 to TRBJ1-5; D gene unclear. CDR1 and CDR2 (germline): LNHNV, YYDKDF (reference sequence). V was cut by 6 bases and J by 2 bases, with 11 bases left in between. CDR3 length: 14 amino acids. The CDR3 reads CATSAGSGNQPQHF. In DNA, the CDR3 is TGTGCCACCAGTGCCGGGAGCGGCAATCAGCCCCAGCATTTT.

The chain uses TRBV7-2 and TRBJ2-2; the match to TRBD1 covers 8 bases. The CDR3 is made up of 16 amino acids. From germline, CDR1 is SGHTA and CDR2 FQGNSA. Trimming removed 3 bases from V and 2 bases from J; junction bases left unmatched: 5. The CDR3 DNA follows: TGTGCCAGCAGCTTTCCGGGACAGGTTAACACCGGGGAGCTGTTTTTT. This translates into CASSFPGQVNTGELFF.

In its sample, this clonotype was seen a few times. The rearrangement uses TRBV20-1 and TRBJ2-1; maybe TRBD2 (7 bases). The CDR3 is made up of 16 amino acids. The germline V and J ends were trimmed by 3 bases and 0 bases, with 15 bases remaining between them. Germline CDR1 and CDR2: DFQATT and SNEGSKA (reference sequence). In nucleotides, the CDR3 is TGCAGTGCTAGTTCCGCGGGGGCGAGCTCCTACAATGAGCAGTTCTTC. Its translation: CSASSAGASSYNEQFF.

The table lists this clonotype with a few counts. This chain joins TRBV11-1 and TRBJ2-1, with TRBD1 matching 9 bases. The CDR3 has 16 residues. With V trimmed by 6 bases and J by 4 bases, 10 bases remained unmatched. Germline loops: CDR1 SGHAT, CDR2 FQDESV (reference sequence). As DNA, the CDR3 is TGTGCCAGCAGATACCGGGGGACAGGGATGTACAATGAGCAGTTCTTC. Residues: CASRYRGTGMYNEQFF.

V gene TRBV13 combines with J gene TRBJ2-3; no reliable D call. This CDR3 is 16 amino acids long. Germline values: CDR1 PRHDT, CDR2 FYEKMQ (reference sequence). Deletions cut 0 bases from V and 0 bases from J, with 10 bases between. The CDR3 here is CASSLGPDSSTDTQYF. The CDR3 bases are TGTGCCAGCAGCTTAGGTCCTGACTCTAGCACAGATACGCAGTATTTT.

CDR3 bases: TGCAGTGCTTTCAGGGGGGGGGCATACAATGAGCAGTTCTTC. Its translation is CSAFRGGAYNEQFF. This rearrangement joins TRBV20-1 to TRBJ2-1; either TRBD1 or TRBD2 may supply D (7 bases each). V shed 5 bases and J shed 4 bases, with 15 bases lying between them. The germline V gene has CDR1 DFQATT and CDR2 SNEGSKA (reference sequence). This CDR3 comprises 14 residues.